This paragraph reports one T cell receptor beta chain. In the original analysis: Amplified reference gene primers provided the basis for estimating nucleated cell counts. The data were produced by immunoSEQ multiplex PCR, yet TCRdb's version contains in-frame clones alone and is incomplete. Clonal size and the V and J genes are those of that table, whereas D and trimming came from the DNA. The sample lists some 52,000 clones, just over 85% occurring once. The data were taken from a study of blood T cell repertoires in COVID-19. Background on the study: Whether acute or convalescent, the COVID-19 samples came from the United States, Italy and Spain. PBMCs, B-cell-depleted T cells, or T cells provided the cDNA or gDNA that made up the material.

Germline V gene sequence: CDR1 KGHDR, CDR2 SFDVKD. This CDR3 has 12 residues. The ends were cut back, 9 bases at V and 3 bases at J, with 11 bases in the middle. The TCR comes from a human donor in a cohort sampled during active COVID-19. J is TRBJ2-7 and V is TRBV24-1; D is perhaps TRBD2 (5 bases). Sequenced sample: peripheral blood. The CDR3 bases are TGTGCCACCGAGGGTGACAACTACGAGCAGTACTTC. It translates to CATEGDNYEQYF.